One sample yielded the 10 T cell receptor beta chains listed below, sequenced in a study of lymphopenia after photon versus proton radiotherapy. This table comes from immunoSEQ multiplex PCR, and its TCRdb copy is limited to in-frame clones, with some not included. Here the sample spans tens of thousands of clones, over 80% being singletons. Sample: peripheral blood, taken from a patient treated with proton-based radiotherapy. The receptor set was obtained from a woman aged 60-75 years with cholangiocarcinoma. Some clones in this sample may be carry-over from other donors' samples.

CDR3 sequence (DNA): TGTGCCAGCGGACAGGTGGTTAGCGGGGAGCTGTTTTTT. Encoded protein: CASGQVVSGELFF. The rearrangement uses TRBV7-7 and TRBJ2-2, with 7 nucleotides matching TRBD1. This CDR3 region has 13 residues. The germline CDR1 and CDR2 sequences are SSHAT and FNYEAQ (reference sequence). V trimming: 8 bases; J trimming: 7 bases; junction bases outside the gene matches: 7.

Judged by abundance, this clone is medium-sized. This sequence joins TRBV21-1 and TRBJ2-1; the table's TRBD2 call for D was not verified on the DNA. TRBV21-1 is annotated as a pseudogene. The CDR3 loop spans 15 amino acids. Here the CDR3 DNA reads TGTGCCAGCAGCGTCCTAGCGGGGGGTCGGAATGAGCAGTTCTTC. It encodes CASSVLAGGRNEQFF.

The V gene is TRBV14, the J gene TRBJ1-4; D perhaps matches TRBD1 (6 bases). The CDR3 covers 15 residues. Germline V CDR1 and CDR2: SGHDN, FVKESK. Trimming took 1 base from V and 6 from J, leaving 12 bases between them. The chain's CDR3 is CASSQGLGAYEKLFF. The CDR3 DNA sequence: TGTGCCAGCAGCCAAGGCTTGGGGGCGTATGAAAAACTGTTTTTT.

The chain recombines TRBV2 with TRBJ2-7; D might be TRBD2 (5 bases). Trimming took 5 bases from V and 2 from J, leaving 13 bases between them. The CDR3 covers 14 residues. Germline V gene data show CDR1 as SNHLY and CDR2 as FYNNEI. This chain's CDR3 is CASSRTLWAYEQYF. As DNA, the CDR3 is TGTGCCAGCAGTAGGACTCTATGGGCCTACGAGCAGTACTTC.

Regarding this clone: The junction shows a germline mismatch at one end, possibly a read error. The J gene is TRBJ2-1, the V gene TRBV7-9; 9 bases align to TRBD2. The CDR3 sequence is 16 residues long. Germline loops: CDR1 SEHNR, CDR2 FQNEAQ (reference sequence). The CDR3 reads CASTLGTSGFYNEQFF. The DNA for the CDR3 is TGTGCCAGCACCTTAGGTACTAGCGGGTTCTACAATGAGCAGTTCTTC.

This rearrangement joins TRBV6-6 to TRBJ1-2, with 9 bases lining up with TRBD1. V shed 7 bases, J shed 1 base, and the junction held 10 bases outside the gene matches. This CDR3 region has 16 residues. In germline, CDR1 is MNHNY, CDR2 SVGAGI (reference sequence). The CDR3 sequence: CASTRGQGRSNYGYTF. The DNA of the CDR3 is TGTGCCAGCACCCGGGGACAGGGTCGTAGTAACTATGGCTACACCTTC.

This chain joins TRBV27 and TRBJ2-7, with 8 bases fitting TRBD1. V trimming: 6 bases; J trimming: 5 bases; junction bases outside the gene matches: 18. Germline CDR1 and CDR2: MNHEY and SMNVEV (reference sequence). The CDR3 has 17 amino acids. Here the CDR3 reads CASSLVAGQGVFHEQYF. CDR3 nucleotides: TGTGCCAGCAGCCTAGTGGCCGGACAGGGCGTCTTTCACGAGCAGTACTTC.

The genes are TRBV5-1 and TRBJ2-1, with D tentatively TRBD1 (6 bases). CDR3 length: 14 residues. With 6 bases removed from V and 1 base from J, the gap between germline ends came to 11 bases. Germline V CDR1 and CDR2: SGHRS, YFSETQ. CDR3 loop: CASTIDRSYNEQFF. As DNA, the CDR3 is TGCGCCAGCACCATTGACAGGTCCTACAATGAGCAGTTCTTC.

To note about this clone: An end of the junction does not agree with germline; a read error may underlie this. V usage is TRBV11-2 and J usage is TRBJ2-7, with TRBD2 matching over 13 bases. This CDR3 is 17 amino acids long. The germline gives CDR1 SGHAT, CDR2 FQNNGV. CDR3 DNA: TGTGCCAGCAGTTTAGGACTAGCGGGAGAGGTAGTCGACGAGCAGTACTTC. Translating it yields CASSLGLAGEVVDEQYF.

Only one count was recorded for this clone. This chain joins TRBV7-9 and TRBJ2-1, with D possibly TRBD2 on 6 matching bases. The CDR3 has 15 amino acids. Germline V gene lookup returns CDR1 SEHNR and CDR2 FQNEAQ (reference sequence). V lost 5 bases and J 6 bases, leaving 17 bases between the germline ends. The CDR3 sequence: CASSARLESGNEQFF. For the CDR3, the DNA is TGTGCCAGCAGCGCCAGACTAGAGTCGGGCAATGAGCAGTTCTTC.